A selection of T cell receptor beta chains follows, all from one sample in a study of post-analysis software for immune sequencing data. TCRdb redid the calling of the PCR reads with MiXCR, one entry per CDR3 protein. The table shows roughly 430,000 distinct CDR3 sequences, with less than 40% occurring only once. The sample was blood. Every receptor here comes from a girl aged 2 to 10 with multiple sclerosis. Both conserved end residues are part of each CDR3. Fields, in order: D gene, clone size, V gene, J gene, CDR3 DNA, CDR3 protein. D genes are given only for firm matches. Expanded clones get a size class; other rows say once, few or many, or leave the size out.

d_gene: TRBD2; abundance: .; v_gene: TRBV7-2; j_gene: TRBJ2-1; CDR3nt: TGTGCCAGCAGCTTAGCGCCTAGCGGGTTTTCCTACAATGAGCAGTTCTTC; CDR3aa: CASSLAPSGFSYNEQFF
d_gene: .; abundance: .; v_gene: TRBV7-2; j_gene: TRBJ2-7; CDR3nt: TGTGCCAGCAGCTTCCCGAGGCACCCCTACAATGAGCAGTACTTC; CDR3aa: CASSFPRHPYNEQYF
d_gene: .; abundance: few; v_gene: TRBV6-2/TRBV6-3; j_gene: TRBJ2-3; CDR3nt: TGTGCCAGCCGGTGGACCACAGATACGCAGTATTTT; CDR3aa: CASRWTTDTQYF
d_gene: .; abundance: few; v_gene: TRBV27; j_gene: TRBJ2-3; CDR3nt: TGTGTCAGCAGTTTATTTTCACCCAGACACAACTTTCGAGATACACAGTATTTT; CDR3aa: CVSSLFSPRHNFRDTQYF
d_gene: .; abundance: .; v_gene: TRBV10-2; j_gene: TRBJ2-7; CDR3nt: TGCGCCAGCATCAGTACCCGCTCGGGCTACGAGCAGTACTTC; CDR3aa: CASISTRSGYEQYF
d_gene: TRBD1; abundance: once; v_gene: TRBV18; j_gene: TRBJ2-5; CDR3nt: TGTGCCAGCTCACCCCGACAGGGGAGTGAGGAGACCCAGTACTTC; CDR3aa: CASSPRQGSEETQYF
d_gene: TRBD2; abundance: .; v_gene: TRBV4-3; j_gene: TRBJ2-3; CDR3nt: TGCGCCAGCAGCCAAGTGCCCGTAGCGGGAGGGTCAGGAATCACAGATACGCAGTATTTT; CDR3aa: CASSQVPVAGGSGITDTQYF
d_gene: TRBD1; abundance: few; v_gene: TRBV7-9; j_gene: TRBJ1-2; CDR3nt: TGTGCCAGCAGCTTGGAAACAGGGGCTGATGGCTACACCTTC; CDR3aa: CASSLETGADGYTF
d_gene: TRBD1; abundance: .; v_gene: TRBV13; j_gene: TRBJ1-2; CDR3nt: TGTGCCAGCAGCCCTCCGGGACAGGGGGTAGATGGCTACACCTTC; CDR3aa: CASSPPGQGVDGYTF
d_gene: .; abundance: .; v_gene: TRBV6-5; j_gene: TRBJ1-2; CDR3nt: TGTGCCAGCAGTTACTTAAGGCGGGGGGTCTACACCTTC; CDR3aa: CASSYLRRGVYTF
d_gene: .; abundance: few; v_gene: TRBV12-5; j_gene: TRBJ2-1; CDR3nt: TGTGCTAGCGAGATGACGCCGTACAATGAGCAGTTCTTC; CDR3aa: CASEMTPYNEQFF
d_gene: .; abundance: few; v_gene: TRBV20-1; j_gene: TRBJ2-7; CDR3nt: TGCAGTGCTGGACCGGGACACAACTACGAGCAGTACTTC; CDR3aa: CSAGPGHNYEQYF
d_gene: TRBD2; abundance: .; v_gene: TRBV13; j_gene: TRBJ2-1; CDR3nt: TGTGCCAGCAGCCCACAAGCGGGAGTCCCCTCCTACAATGAGCAGTTCTTC; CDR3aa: CASSPQAGVPSYNEQFF
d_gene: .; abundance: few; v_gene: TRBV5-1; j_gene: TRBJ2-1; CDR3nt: TGCGCCAGCTCTCATCCACCTTACAATGAGCAGTTCTTC; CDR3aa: CASSHPPYNEQFF
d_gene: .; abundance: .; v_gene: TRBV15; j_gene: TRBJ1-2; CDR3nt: TGTGCCACCAGCAGAGTAATTGGGGAGGGGCGATTCTATGGCTACACCTTC; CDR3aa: CATSRVIGEGRFYGYTF
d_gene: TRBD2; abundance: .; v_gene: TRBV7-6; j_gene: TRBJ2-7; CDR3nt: TGTGCCAGCAGCTTGGCTTCTAGCGGAACCTACGAGCAGTACTTC; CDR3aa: CASSLASSGTYEQYF
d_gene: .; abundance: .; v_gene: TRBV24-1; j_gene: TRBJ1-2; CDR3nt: TGTGCCACCAGTGATACCCAGACGACAGCCTACTATGGCTACACCTTC; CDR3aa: CATSDTQTTAYYGYTF
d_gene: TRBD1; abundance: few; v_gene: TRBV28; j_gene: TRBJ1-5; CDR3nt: TGTGCCAGCAGACCTATTCTTGGACAGGGTAGCAATCAGCCCCAGCATTTT; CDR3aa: CASRPILGQGSNQPQHF
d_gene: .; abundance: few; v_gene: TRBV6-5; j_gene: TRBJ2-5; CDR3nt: TGTGCCAGCAGTTACTTCGGGACAAGCCCAGGGGAGACCCAGTACTTC; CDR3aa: CASSYFGTSPGETQYF
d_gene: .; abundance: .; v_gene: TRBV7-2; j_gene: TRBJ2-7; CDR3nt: TGTGCCAGCAGCTGGATAATATCGGGGCCCTCCTACGAGCAGTACTTC; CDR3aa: CASSWIISGPSYEQYF
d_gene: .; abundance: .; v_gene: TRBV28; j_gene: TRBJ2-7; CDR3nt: TGTGCCAGCAGTTTTACAGGGAGGGCCTACGAGCAGTACTTC; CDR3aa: CASSFTGRAYEQYF
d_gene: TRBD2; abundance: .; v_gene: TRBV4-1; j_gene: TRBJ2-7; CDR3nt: TGCGCCAGCAGCCAAGTATGGACTAGCGAGCGCTACGAGCAGTACTTC; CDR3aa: CASSQVWTSERYEQYF
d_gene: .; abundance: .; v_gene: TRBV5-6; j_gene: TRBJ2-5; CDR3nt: TGTGCCAGCAGCTTGGGGGTATTGGGCGGACACAATGAGCAGTACTTC; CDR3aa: CASSLGVLGGHNEQYF
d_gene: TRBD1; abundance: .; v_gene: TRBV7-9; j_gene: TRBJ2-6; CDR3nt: TGTGCCAGCAGCTTACGGCGCGTCGGACAGGGACTCTCTGGGGCCAACGTCCTGACTTTC; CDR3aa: CASSLRRVGQGLSGANVLTF
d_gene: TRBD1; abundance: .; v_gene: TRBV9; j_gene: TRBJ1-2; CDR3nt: TGTGCCAGCAGCGTACTGGACAGGGGATACTATGGCTACACCTTC; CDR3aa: CASSVLDRGYYGYTF
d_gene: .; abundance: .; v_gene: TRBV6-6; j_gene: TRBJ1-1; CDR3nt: TGTGCCAGCACCAAGAGGGGGGGGGACCCCGATAACACTGAAGCTTTCTTT; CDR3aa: CASTKRGGDPDNTEAFF
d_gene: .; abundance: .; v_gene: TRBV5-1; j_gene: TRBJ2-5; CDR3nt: TGCGCCAGCAGCCCAGGAGGGGTTCAAGAGACCCAGTACTTC; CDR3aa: CASSPGGVQETQYF
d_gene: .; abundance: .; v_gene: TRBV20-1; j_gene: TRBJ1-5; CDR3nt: TGCAGTGCTAGAGATTATGCTTGGCCCCAGCATTTT; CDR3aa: CSARDYAWPQHF
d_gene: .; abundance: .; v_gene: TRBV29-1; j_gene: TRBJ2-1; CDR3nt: TGCAGCGTTAGCCCGAGACCCAATGAGCAGTTCTTC; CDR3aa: CSVSPRPNEQFF
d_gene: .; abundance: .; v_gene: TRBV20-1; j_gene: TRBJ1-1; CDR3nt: TGCAGTGCTAGAGCCCGGGGGACTGAAGCTTTCTTT; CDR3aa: CSARARGTEAFF
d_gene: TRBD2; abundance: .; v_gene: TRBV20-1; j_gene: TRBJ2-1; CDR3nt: TGCAGTGCTCGCGACCAGGGAGTAGCGGGGGGTTATTACAATGAGCAGTTCTTC; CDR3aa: CSARDQGVAGGYYNEQFF
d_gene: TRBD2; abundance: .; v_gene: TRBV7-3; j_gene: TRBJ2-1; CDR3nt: TGTGCCAGCAGCCCGACCGGGACTAGCTTGGACAATGAGCAGTTCTTC; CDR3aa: CASSPTGTSLDNEQFF
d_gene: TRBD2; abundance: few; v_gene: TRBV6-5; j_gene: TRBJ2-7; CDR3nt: TGTGCCAGCAGCGAGGGCCGGGGACTAGCCTACGAGCAGTACTTC; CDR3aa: CASSEGRGLAYEQYF
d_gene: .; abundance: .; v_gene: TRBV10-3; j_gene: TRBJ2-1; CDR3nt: TGTGCCATCAGTGGGGAGAGCTCCTACAATGAGCAGTTCTTC; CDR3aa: CAISGESSYNEQFF
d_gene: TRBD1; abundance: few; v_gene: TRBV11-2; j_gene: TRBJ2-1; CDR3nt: TGTGCCAGCAGACACAAGACAGGGAGAAGGAATGAGCAGTTCTTC; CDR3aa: CASRHKTGRRNEQFF
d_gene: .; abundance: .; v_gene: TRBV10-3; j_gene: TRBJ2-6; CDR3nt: TGTGCCGCGGGACCGGGGATCTCTGGGGCCAACGTCCTGACTTTC; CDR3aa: CAAGPGISGANVLTF
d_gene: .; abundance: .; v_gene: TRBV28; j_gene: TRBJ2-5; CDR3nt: TGTGCCAGCAGTCGGAGGTGGGAGCAGTACTTC; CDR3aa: CASSRRWEQYF
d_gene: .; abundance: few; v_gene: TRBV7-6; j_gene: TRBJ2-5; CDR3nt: TGTGCCAGCAGCTCCCTCCCCAGCGTCAGATGGGAGACCCAGTACTTC; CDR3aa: CASSSLPSVRWETQYF
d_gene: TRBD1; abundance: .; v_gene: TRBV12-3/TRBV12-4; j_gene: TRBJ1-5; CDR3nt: TGTGCCAGCAGTTTAGCGTCGACAGGGGGACAGCCCCAGCATTTT; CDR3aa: CASSLASTGGQPQHF
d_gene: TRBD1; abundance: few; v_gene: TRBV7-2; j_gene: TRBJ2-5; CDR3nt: TGTGCCAGCACCGGGACAGGGGCAGAGACCCAGTACTTC; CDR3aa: CASTGTGAETQYF